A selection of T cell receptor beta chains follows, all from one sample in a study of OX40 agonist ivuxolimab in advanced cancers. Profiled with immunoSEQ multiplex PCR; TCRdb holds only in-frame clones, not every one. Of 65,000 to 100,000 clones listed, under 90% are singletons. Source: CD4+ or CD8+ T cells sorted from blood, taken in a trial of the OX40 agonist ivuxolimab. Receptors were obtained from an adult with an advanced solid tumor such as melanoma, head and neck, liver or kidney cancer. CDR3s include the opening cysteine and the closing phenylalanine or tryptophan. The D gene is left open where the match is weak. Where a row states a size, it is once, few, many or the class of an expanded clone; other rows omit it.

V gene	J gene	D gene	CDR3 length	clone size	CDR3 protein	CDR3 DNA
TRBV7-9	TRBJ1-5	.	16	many	CASSLGAGLSNQPQHF	TGTGCCAGCAGCTTAGGAGCAGGCTTGTCTAATCAGCCCCAGCATTTT
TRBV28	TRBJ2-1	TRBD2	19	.	CASSFPLGLAGGNYNEQFF	TGTGCCAGCAGTTTTCCCCTAGGACTAGCGGGAGGTAACTACAATGAGCAGTTCTTC
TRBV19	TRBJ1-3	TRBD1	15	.	CASKPDRVSGNTIYF	TGTGCCAGTAAGCCGGACAGGGTGTCTGGAAACACCATATATTTT
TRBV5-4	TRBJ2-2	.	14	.	CASSPWGNTGELFF	TGTGCCAGCAGCCCCTGGGGGAACACCGGGGAGCTGTTTTTT
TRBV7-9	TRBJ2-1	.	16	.	CASSLRGGAPYNEQFF	TGTGCCAGCAGCTTGAGAGGGGGGGCCCCTTACAATGAGCAGTTCTTC
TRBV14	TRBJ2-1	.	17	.	CASSQDSPVDSYNEQFF	TGTGCCAGCAGCCAAGATAGCCCGGTGGACTCCTACAATGAGCAGTTCTTC
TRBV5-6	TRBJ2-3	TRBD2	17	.	CASSSRWAGVGTDTQYF	TGTGCCAGCAGCTCTCGTTGGGCGGGAGTGGGCACAGATACGCAGTATTTT
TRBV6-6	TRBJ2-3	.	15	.	CASSSSGRSADTQYF	TGTGCCAGCAGTTCGTCCGGGAGAAGCGCAGATACGCAGTATTTT
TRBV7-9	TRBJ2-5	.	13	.	CASSFREAQTQYF	TGTGCCAGCAGCTTCCGTGAAGCCCAGACCCAGTACTTC
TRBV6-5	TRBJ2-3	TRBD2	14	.	CASSPSDKRGGQYF	TGTGCCAGCAGTCCCTCTGATAAGCGGGGAGGGCAGTACTTT
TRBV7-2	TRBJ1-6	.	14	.	CASSPGRGNSPLHF	TGTGCCAGCAGCCCCGGGAGGGGTAATTCACCCCTCCACTTT
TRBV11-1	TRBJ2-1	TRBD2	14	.	CASSSGLAGLEQFF	TGTGCCAGCAGCTCAGGACTAGCGGGACTAGAGCAGTTCTTC
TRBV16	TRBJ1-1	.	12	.	CASSQSTGEAFF	TGTGCCAGCAGCCAATCGACGGGTGAAGCTTTCTTT
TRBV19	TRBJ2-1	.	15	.	CASSIDRGGYNEQFF	TGTGCCAGTAGTATAGACAGGGGGGGTTACAATGAGCAGTTCTTC
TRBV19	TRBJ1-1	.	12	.	CASKRMDGRAFF	TGTGCCAGTAAAAGAATGGACGGTCGAGCTTTCTTT
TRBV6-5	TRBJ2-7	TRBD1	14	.	CASRGQNAAYEQYF	TGTGCCAGCAGGGGACAGAATGCGGCCTACGAGCAGTACTTC
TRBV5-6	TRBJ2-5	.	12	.	CASSLTQQTQYF	TGTGCCAGCAGCTTAACACAGCAGACCCAGTACTTC
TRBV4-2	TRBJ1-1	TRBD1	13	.	CASTDRGNTEAFF	TGTGCCAGCACAGACAGGGGAAACACTGAAGCTTTCTTT
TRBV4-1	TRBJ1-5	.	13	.	CASSQARGLPQHF	TGCGCCAGCAGCCAAGCCCGGGGATTGCCCCAGCATTTT
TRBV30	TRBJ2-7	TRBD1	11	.	CAWTRGREQYF	TGTGCCTGGACCAGGGGGCGTGAGCAGTACTTC
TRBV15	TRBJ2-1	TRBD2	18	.	CATSRVSEPGLAGDEQFF	TGTGCCACCAGCAGAGTGTCCGAACCGGGACTAGCGGGAGACGAGCAGTTCTTC
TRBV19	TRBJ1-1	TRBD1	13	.	CASSTLGGGEAFF	TGTGCCAGTAGTACACTAGGGGGCGGAGAAGCTTTCTTT
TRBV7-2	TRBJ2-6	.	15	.	CASSLAGDGANVLTF	TGTGCCAGCAGCTTAGCTGGGGATGGGGCCAACGTCCTGACTTTC
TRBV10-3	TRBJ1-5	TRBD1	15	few	CAISPGTGGNQPQHF	TGTGCCATCAGCCCTGGCACAGGGGGCAATCAGCCCCAGCATTTT
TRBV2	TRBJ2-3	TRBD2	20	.	CASSEGVGLAGGPWTDTQYF	TGTGCCAGCAGTGAAGGGGTCGGACTAGCGGGGGGGCCTTGGACAGATACGCAGTATTTT
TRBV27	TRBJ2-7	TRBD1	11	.	CASSTGGEQYF	TGTGCCAGCAGTACAGGGGGCGAGCAGTACTTC
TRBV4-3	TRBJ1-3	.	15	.	CASSQEWSSGNTIYF	TGCGCCAGCAGCCAAGAGTGGAGCTCTGGAAACACCATATATTTT
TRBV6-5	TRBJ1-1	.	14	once	CASSSLTGSAEAFF	TGTGCCAGCAGTTCCTTGACCGGATCGGCTGAAGCTTTCTTT
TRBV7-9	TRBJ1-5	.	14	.	CASSLTRDSGPQHF	TGTGCCAGCAGCTTAACGAGAGACTCAGGGCCCCAGCATTTT
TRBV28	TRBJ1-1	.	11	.	CASRLGTEAFF	TGTGCCAGCAGATTAGGCACTGAAGCTTTCTTT
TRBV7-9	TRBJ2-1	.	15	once	CASSLQASSHNEQFF	TGTGCCAGCAGCTTACAAGCTTCAAGCCACAATGAGCAGTTCTTC
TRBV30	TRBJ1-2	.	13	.	CAWSRQNGYGYTF	TGTGCCTGGAGTAGGCAGAATGGATATGGCTACACCTTC
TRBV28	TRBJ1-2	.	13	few	CASSLLLTYGYTF	TGTGCCAGCAGTTTATTGCTTACGTATGGCTACACCTTC
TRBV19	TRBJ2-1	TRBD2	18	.	CASSLSGLLGDSYNEQFF	TGTGCCAGTAGTCTCTCGGGACTATTGGGCGACTCCTACAATGAGCAGTTCTTC
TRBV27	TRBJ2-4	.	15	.	CASRDQGLSRGIQYF	TGTGCCAGCAGGGACCAGGGCTTGTCCCGCGGCATTCAGTACTTC